This TCR beta chain was identified during a study of blood T cell repertoires in COVID-19. Germline lookup yields CDR1 MGHRA and CDR2 YSYEKL. The CDR3 runs to 16 residues. V was clipped by 4 bases and J by 7 bases; unmatched bases: 8. Clones were sequenced by immunoSEQ multiplex PCR, and TCRdb holds only the in-frame ones, with some missing. The top ten hold around 7% of the sample, which has about 180,000 clones, approximately 88% seen once. This chain connects TRBV4-1 to TRBJ2-7; TRBD2 agrees at 15 bases. This TCR came from a woman aged 35 to 49 with COVID-19, enrolled during active disease. Sequences were obtained from peripheral blood. CDR3 sequence: CASSPGLAGGPREQYF. The CDR3 coding sequence is TGCGCCAGCAGCCCCGGACTAGCGGGAGGGCCGCGGGAGCAGTACTTC.